The 8 T cell receptor beta chains presented below share a single source sample, sequenced in a study of regulatory T cells in long-lasting Graves disease. In building TCR beta libraries, iRepertoire HTBI primers were used together with Arm-PCR of CDR3 regions. Via MiXCR, TCRdb re-called the multiplex PCR reads, giving one row per CDR3 protein. This table has about 330,000 distinct CDR3 sequences, 15% to 20% appearing once. As to time point: newly diagnosed GD, antithyroid drugs for less than 3 months. Isolated PBMC RNA provided the starting material for the TCR library. This sample also appeared in a second study, on T cells in Graves' hyperthyroidism and ophthalmopathy.

Source: peripheral blood mononuclear cells (PBMCs), taken at new diagnosis, from a patient treated with antithyroid drugs. These receptors were collected from a woman aged 18 to 35 with Graves disease.

The chain links TRBV25-1 to TRBJ2-3, with no clear D. Trimming took 3 bases from V and 3 from J, leaving 10 bases between them. The germline gives CDR1 MGHDK, CDR2 SYGVNS. The CDR3 consists of 14 residues. The CDR3 coding sequence is TGTGCCAGCAGTGAGGGGATGGCGACAGATACGCAGTATTTT. Residues: CASSEGMATDTQYF.

This chain joins TRBV5-1 and TRBJ1-1; tentatively, D is TRBD1 (6 bases). CDR1 and CDR2 from the germline V gene are SGHRS and YFSETQ. Trimming took off 5 bases at V and 11 bases at J, with 13 bases between the two ends. This CDR3 is 11 amino acids long. The CDR3 sequence: CASRMTGRAFF. CDR3 in DNA: TGCGCCAGCAGGATGACAGGTAGGGCTTTCTTT.

The sample holds many counts of this clonotype. The rearrangement joins TRBV7-3 to TRBJ2-1; either TRBD1 or TRBD2 may supply D (5 bases each). Germline values: CDR1 SGHTA, CDR2 FQGTGA. V lost 3 bases and J lost 6, with 15 bases in between. The CDR3 totals 15 residues. This chain's CDR3 is CASSFYGAPSNEQFF. The DNA for the CDR3 is TGTGCCAGCAGCTTTTACGGGGCCCCTTCCAATGAGCAGTTCTTC.

V gene TRBV9 combines with J gene TRBJ2-7; maybe TRBD1 (6 bases). This CDR3 is 17 amino acids long. CDR1 is SGDLS, CDR2 YYNGEE, per germline. The V and J ends lost 0 bases and 5 bases respectively, with 21 bases between them. CDR3 region: CASSVGVDSLFPNEQYF. DNA of the CDR3: TGTGCCAGCAGCGTAGGAGTGGACAGCCTCTTCCCAAACGAGCAGTACTTC.

This clonotype was seen repeatedly, ten times or more. The V gene is TRBV30, the J gene TRBJ1-2; D possibly corresponds to TRBD1 (6 bases). CDR3 length equals 11 residues. In germline, CDR1 is GTSNPN, CDR2 SVGIG (reference sequence). Trimming left V 5 bases short and J 2 bases short, with 6 bases between. CDR3 residues: CAWGQNYGYTF. CDR3 bases: TGTGCCTGGGGACAGAACTATGGCTACACCTTC.

This clonotype was picked up many times. The chain carries TRBV20-1 and TRBJ2-2, with D possibly TRBD1 on 6 matching bases. The CDR3 is 14 amino acids. Germline V gene lookup returns CDR1 DFQATT and CDR2 SNEGSKA (reference sequence). The CDR3 region is CSGQGPSKTGELFF. For the CDR3, the DNA is TGCAGCGGTCAGGGGCCTAGCAAAACCGGGGAGCTGTTTTTT.

This clonotype was detected many times. The CDR3 nucleotides read TGTGCCAGCACGCGGCTAGCGGGATCGGGAGAGACCCAGTACTTC. This sequence encodes CASTRLAGSGETQYF. The J gene is TRBJ2-5, the V gene TRBV6-1; 9 nucleotides agree with TRBD2. The CDR3 consists of 15 residues. Germline V gene sequence: CDR1 MNHNS, CDR2 SASEGT. V gave up 7 bases and J gave up 4 bases; unmatched junction bases: 10.

The chain employs TRBV6-5 and TRBJ2-7, with a possible D match to TRBD1 (6 bases). V gave up 2 bases and J gave up 5 bases, with 19 bases separating them. Germline V lookup: CDR1 MNHEY, CDR2 SVGAGI. The CDR3 loop spans 16 amino acids. The CDR3 bases are TGTGCCAGCAGTTACCTTGCAGGGGACCCAGGGCACGAGCAGTACTTC. Its protein product is CASSYLAGDPGHEQYF.